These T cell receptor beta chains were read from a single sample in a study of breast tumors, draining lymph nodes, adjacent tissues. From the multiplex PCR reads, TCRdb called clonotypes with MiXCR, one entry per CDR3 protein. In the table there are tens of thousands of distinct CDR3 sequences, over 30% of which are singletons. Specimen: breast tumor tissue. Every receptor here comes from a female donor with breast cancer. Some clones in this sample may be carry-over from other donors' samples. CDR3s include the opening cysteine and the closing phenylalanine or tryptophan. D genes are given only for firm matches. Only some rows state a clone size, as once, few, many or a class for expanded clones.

cdr3_aa: CASRDRLYGYTF
cdr3_nt: TGTGCCAGCAGGGACAGGCTCTATGGCTACACCTTC
clone_size: many
d_call: TRBD1
j_call: TRBJ1-2
v_call: TRBV11-1

cdr3_aa: CASKNWREGPYEQYF
cdr3_nt: TGTGCCAGCAAGAACTGGAGGGAAGGACCCTACGAGCAGTACTTC
clone_size: many
d_call: -
j_call: TRBJ2-7
v_call: TRBV7-2

cdr3_aa: CATSDQGLRRQYF
cdr3_nt: TGTGCCACCAGTGACCAAGGACTGCGTCGACAGTATTTT
clone_size: -
d_call: -
j_call: TRBJ2-3
v_call: TRBV24-1

cdr3_aa: CASSLDLSSYNEQFF
cdr3_nt: TGTGCCAGCAGCTTAGACTTGAGCTCCTACAATGAGCAGTTCTTC
clone_size: many
d_call: -
j_call: TRBJ2-1
v_call: TRBV11-3

cdr3_aa: CALLQETQYF
cdr3_nt: TGCGCCTTGTTGCAAGAGACCCAGTACTTC
clone_size: -
d_call: -
j_call: TRBJ2-5
v_call: TRBV6-4

cdr3_aa: CASSRDNDNSPLHF
cdr3_nt: TGTGCCAGTAGTAGGGACAATGACAATTCACCCCTCCACTTT
clone_size: many
d_call: -
j_call: TRBJ1-6
v_call: TRBV19

cdr3_aa: CASSDGSLISYEQYF
cdr3_nt: TGTGCCAGCAGTGACGGGAGTTTGATAAGTTACGAGCAGTACTTC
clone_size: -
d_call: -
j_call: TRBJ2-7
v_call: TRBV12-3/TRBV12-4

cdr3_aa: CASSPGPGQGTYQPQHF
cdr3_nt: TGTGCCAGCAGCCCCGGGCCGGGACAAGGGACCTATCAGCCCCAGCATTTT
clone_size: few
d_call: -
j_call: TRBJ1-5
v_call: TRBV6-2/TRBV6-3

cdr3_aa: CASSLGQPSTDTQYF
cdr3_nt: TGTGCCAGCAGCCTGGGACAGCCAAGCACAGATACGCAGTATTTT
clone_size: -
d_call: TRBD1
j_call: TRBJ2-3
v_call: TRBV7-3

cdr3_aa: CASSDARADEQFF
cdr3_nt: TGTGCCAGCAGTGATGCCAGGGCCGATGAGCAGTTCTTC
clone_size: many
d_call: -
j_call: TRBJ2-1
v_call: TRBV6-1

cdr3_aa: CSARETGGLGNSPLHF
cdr3_nt: TGCAGTGCTAGAGAAACAGGGGGTTTGGGTAATTCACCCCTCCACTTT
clone_size: -
d_call: TRBD1
j_call: TRBJ1-6
v_call: TRBV20-1

cdr3_aa: CSPPGYPGTVVYEQYF
cdr3_nt: TGCAGCCCACCGGGATATCCCGGGACAGTCGTCTACGAGCAGTACTTC
clone_size: medium-sized
d_call: TRBD1
j_call: TRBJ2-7
v_call: TRBV29-1

cdr3_aa: CAWSRGIQETQYF
cdr3_nt: TGTGCCTGGAGTAGGGGGATCCAAGAGACCCAGTACTTC
clone_size: -
d_call: -
j_call: TRBJ2-5
v_call: TRBV30

cdr3_aa: CASSFRQAGQPQHF
cdr3_nt: TGTGCCAGCAGCTTCAGACAGGCCGGTCAGCCCCAGCATTTT
clone_size: many
d_call: -
j_call: TRBJ1-5
v_call: TRBV7-8

cdr3_aa: CASSHPGPAYEQYF
cdr3_nt: TGCGCCAGCAGCCACCCGGGCCCAGCCTACGAGCAGTACTTC
clone_size: many
d_call: -
j_call: TRBJ2-7
v_call: TRBV4-1

cdr3_aa: CASSLAGITDTQYF
cdr3_nt: TGTGCCAGCAGTTTAGCGGGGATCACAGATACGCAGTATTTT
clone_size: many
d_call: TRBD2
j_call: TRBJ2-3
v_call: TRBV6-2/TRBV6-3

cdr3_aa: CASSYPGVAGSTGELFF
cdr3_nt: TGTGCCAGCAGTTACCCCGGGGTAGCGGGCTCCACCGGGGAGCTGTTTTTT
clone_size: -
d_call: TRBD2
j_call: TRBJ2-2
v_call: TRBV6-2/TRBV6-3

cdr3_aa: CATQSPRNEKLFF
cdr3_nt: TGTGCCACCCAATCCCCCCGTAATGAAAAACTGTTTTTT
clone_size: -
d_call: -
j_call: TRBJ1-4
v_call: TRBV28

cdr3_aa: CASSLSRTSSYEQYF
cdr3_nt: TGTGCCAGCAGCTTAAGCCGGACTAGCAGCTACGAGCAGTACTTC
clone_size: many
d_call: TRBD2
j_call: TRBJ2-7
v_call: TRBV7-8

cdr3_aa: CAWSGQVYGYTF
cdr3_nt: TGTGCCTGGAGTGGACAGGTCTATGGCTACACCTTC
clone_size: many
d_call: -
j_call: TRBJ1-2
v_call: TRBV30

cdr3_aa: CASSPHGPNEQFF
cdr3_nt: TGTGCCAGCAGCCCCCATGGGCCCAATGAGCAGTTCTTC
clone_size: many
d_call: -
j_call: TRBJ2-1
v_call: TRBV7-9

cdr3_aa: CSATSGRNEQFF
cdr3_nt: TGCAGTGCTACTAGCGGGAGGAATGAGCAGTTCTTC
clone_size: -
d_call: TRBD2
j_call: TRBJ2-1
v_call: TRBV20-1

cdr3_aa: CASSPSGILSYEQYF
cdr3_nt: TGTGCCAGCAGTCCTAGCGGGATCCTCTCCTACGAGCAGTACTTC
clone_size: many
d_call: TRBD2
j_call: TRBJ2-7
v_call: TRBV12-3/TRBV12-4

cdr3_aa: CASSTTSSDTDTQYF
cdr3_nt: TGTGCCAGCAGCACAACGTCTAGTGACACAGATACGCAGTATTTT
clone_size: many
d_call: -
j_call: TRBJ2-3
v_call: TRBV3-1

cdr3_aa: CSAEGDAIYNEQFF
cdr3_nt: TGCAGTGCTGAGGGAGACGCCATCTACAATGAGCAGTTCTTC
clone_size: many
d_call: -
j_call: TRBJ2-1
v_call: TRBV20-1

cdr3_aa: CASSLAGGLDTQYF
cdr3_nt: TGTGCCAGCAGCCTAGCGGGAGGTTTAGATACGCAGTATTTT
clone_size: -
d_call: TRBD2
j_call: TRBJ2-3
v_call: TRBV3-1

cdr3_aa: CASSTLAGGSDTQYF
cdr3_nt: TGCGCCAGCAGCACCCTAGCGGGAGGGTCAGATACGCAGTATTTT
clone_size: -
d_call: TRBD2
j_call: TRBJ2-3
v_call: TRBV10-1

cdr3_aa: CASSLEGLAVTDTQYF
cdr3_nt: TGTGCCAGCAGCTTAGAGGGACTAGCAGTCACAGATACGCAGTATTTT
clone_size: -
d_call: TRBD2
j_call: TRBJ2-3
v_call: TRBV7-9

cdr3_aa: CASRPTSGTLYEQYF
cdr3_nt: TGCGCCAGCAGACCTACTAGCGGGACCCTCTACGAGCAGTACTTC
clone_size: many
d_call: TRBD2
j_call: TRBJ2-7
v_call: TRBV5-1

cdr3_aa: CASNRFGNTMYF
cdr3_nt: TGTGCCAGTAATAGGTTCGGGAACACCATGTATTTT
clone_size: once
d_call: -
j_call: TRBJ1-3
v_call: TRBV19

cdr3_aa: CASGGQGRQETQYF
cdr3_nt: TGTGCCAGCGGGGGACAGGGGCGACAAGAGACCCAGTACTTC
clone_size: many
d_call: TRBD1
j_call: TRBJ2-5
v_call: TRBV14

cdr3_aa: CASSRGLAEQYF
cdr3_nt: TGTGCCAGCAGCCGGGGGTTAGCCGAGCAGTACTTC
clone_size: many
d_call: -
j_call: TRBJ2-7
v_call: TRBV3-1

cdr3_aa: CSALWTSGRVPYNEQFF
cdr3_nt: TGCAGTGCCCTCTGGACTAGCGGGAGAGTGCCCTACAATGAGCAGTTCTTC
clone_size: many
d_call: TRBD2
j_call: TRBJ2-1
v_call: TRBV20-1

cdr3_aa: CSASLQGGMETQYF
cdr3_nt: TGCAGTGCTAGTCTCCAGGGAGGTATGGAGACCCAGTACTTC
clone_size: many
d_call: -
j_call: TRBJ2-5
v_call: TRBV20-1

cdr3_aa: CASSEVGLSYEQYF
cdr3_nt: TGTGCCAGCAGTGAAGTGGGACTCTCCTACGAGCAGTACTTC
clone_size: many
d_call: -
j_call: TRBJ2-7
v_call: TRBV6-1

cdr3_aa: CASSLGESGSTWAFGELYF
cdr3_nt: TGTGCCAGCAGTTTAGGAGAGAGTGGATCTACGTGGGCATTTGGCGAGCTGTACTTC
clone_size: -
d_call: -
j_call: TRBJ2-7
v_call: TRBV28

cdr3_aa: CASSEGVPFYEQYF
cdr3_nt: TGTGCCAGCAGTGAAGGGGTCCCCTTCTACGAGCAGTACTTC
clone_size: many
d_call: -
j_call: TRBJ2-7
v_call: TRBV2

cdr3_aa: CSASSGRADTQYF
cdr3_nt: TGCAGTGCTAGCAGCGGGAGAGCAGATACGCAGTATTTT
clone_size: many
d_call: TRBD2
j_call: TRBJ2-3
v_call: TRBV20-1

cdr3_aa: CASSLAVQETQYF
cdr3_nt: TGTGCCAGCAGCCTAGCCGTACAAGAGACCCAGTACTTC
clone_size: many
d_call: -
j_call: TRBJ2-5
v_call: TRBV7-2

cdr3_aa: CASSSGSYEQFF
cdr3_nt: TGTGCCAGCAGCTCCGGGTCGTATGAGCAGTTCTTC
clone_size: many
d_call: -
j_call: TRBJ2-1
v_call: TRBV11-3

cdr3_aa: CASSRRTAEDEQFF
cdr3_nt: TGTGCCAGCAGTCGACGAACTGCGGAGGATGAGCAGTTCTTC
clone_size: -
d_call: -
j_call: TRBJ2-1
v_call: TRBV12-3/TRBV12-4

cdr3_aa: CASKDSSNTGELFF
cdr3_nt: TGTGCCAGCAAAGACAGCTCGAACACCGGGGAGCTGTTTTTT
clone_size: many
d_call: -
j_call: TRBJ2-2
v_call: TRBV5-8

cdr3_aa: CSARDPPYSYEQYF
cdr3_nt: TGCAGTGCTAGAGATCCCCCTTACTCCTACGAGCAGTACTTT
clone_size: -
d_call: -
j_call: TRBJ2-7
v_call: TRBV20-1

cdr3_aa: CASGLGTRRDLQYF
cdr3_nt: TGTGCCAGCGGCTTAGGAACGCGCAGGGACCTGCAGTACTTC
clone_size: -
d_call: -
j_call: TRBJ2-7
v_call: TRBV12-3/TRBV12-4

cdr3_aa: CASSFPGESADTQYF
cdr3_nt: TGTGCCAGCAGTTTCCCAGGGGAGAGTGCAGATACGCAGTATTTT
clone_size: many
d_call: -
j_call: TRBJ2-3
v_call: TRBV12-3/TRBV12-4

cdr3_aa: CASSQDRVVETQYF
cdr3_nt: TGTGCCAGTTCTCAGGACAGGGTGGTAGAGACCCAGTACTTC
clone_size: -
d_call: TRBD1
j_call: TRBJ2-5
v_call: TRBV19

cdr3_aa: CASRASGRTQYF
cdr3_nt: TGTGCCAGCAGGGCTAGCGGGAGAACGCAGTATTTT
clone_size: many
d_call: TRBD2
j_call: TRBJ2-3
v_call: TRBV6-2/TRBV6-3

cdr3_aa: CAVRGEYNSPLHF
cdr3_nt: TGTGCAGTAAGGGGGGAATATAATTCACCCCTCCACTTT
clone_size: -
d_call: -
j_call: TRBJ1-6
v_call: TRBV30

cdr3_aa: CASRANSGANVLTF
cdr3_nt: TGTGCCAGCAGGGCCAACTCTGGGGCCAACGTCCTGACTTTC
clone_size: many
d_call: -
j_call: TRBJ2-6
v_call: TRBV6-2/TRBV6-3

cdr3_aa: CAISDKHYEQYF
cdr3_nt: TGTGCCATCAGTGATAAGCACTACGAGCAGTACTTC
clone_size: -
d_call: -
j_call: TRBJ2-7
v_call: TRBV10-3

cdr3_aa: CASSPTSGYNEQFF
cdr3_nt: TGTGCCAGCAGCCCTACTAGCGGATACAATGAGCAGTTCTTC
clone_size: -
d_call: TRBD2
j_call: TRBJ2-1
v_call: TRBV7-9

cdr3_aa: CASSLTSRSTDTQYF
cdr3_nt: TGCGCCAGCAGCTTGACTAGCCGGAGCACAGATACGCAGTATTTT
clone_size: -
d_call: -
j_call: TRBJ2-3
v_call: TRBV5-1

cdr3_aa: CSARAAGGFYNEQFF
cdr3_nt: TGCAGTGCTAGAGCGGCGGGAGGCTTCTACAATGAGCAGTTCTTC
clone_size: many
d_call: TRBD2
j_call: TRBJ2-1
v_call: TRBV20-1

cdr3_aa: CASSLASGGSNEQFF
cdr3_nt: TGTGCCAGCAGCTTAGCTAGCGGAGGGTCCAATGAGCAGTTCTTC
clone_size: many
d_call: TRBD2
j_call: TRBJ2-1
v_call: TRBV7-3

cdr3_aa: CASSLSQGGSPLHF
cdr3_nt: TGTGCCAGCAGTTTATCCCAGGGAGGGTCACCCCTCCACTTT
clone_size: many
d_call: -
j_call: TRBJ1-6
v_call: TRBV12-3/TRBV12-4

cdr3_aa: CSVMGQGGLAGTNEQFF
cdr3_nt: TGCAGCGTTATGGGACAGGGGGGACTAGCGGGAACGAATGAGCAGTTCTTC
clone_size: -
d_call: TRBD2
j_call: TRBJ2-1
v_call: TRBV29-1

cdr3_aa: CASSQVQGNNQPQHF
cdr3_nt: TGCGCCAGCAGCCAGGTACAGGGGAACAATCAGCCCCAGCATTTT
clone_size: -
d_call: TRBD1
j_call: TRBJ1-5
v_call: TRBV4-1

cdr3_aa: CASSVGQGSFYEQFF
cdr3_nt: TGTGCCAGCAGCGTCGGACAGGGCTCCTTCTATGAGCAGTTCTTC
clone_size: many
d_call: TRBD1
j_call: TRBJ2-1
v_call: TRBV9

cdr3_aa: CSVFPSDSYEQYF
cdr3_nt: TGCAGCGTTTTTCCTAGCGACTCCTACGAGCAGTACTTC
clone_size: many
d_call: -
j_call: TRBJ2-7
v_call: TRBV29-1